The rows below give T cell receptor beta chains drawn from one sample of a study of T cell changes during pregnancy in multiple sclerosis. Some clones are missing from TCRdb's copy, which holds only in-frame ones; the method was immunoSEQ multiplex PCR. The sample holds 91,000 or so clones; over 85% are singletons and the top ten take over 0.85%. Sequenced material: peripheral blood, taken after pregnancy. The receptor source for this set is a female donor with multiple sclerosis, enrolled in a pregnancy study. The CDR3 runs from the conserved cysteine through the conserved F or W. A D gene is named only where the DNA matches it firmly. Some rows have no size entry. The others give once, few or many, or a class for an expanded clone.

>TRBJ1-5|-|-|TRBV7-2
CASSAGVGNQPQHF
TGTGCCAGCAGCGCCGGGGTGGGCAATCAGCCCCAGCATTTT
>TRBJ2-7|-|-|TRBV27
CASSVDWGVVHEQYF
TGTGCCAGCAGTGTGGACTGGGGGGTAGTCCACGAGCAGTACTTC
>TRBJ2-1|TRBD2|once|TRBV7-8
CASSLRREGNEQFF
TGTGCCAGCAGCTTGCGGCGGGAGGGGAATGAGCAGTTCTTC
>TRBJ2-2|TRBD1|-|TRBV10-1
CASSGDRGLNGELFF
TGCGCCAGCAGTGGGGACAGGGGGCTCAACGGGGAGCTGTTTTTT
>TRBJ2-5|-|-|TRBV6-5
CASSYGRQETQYF
TGTGCCAGCAGTTACGGCCGACAAGAGACCCAGTACTTC
>TRBJ2-1|TRBD1|-|TRBV5-1
CASSLVPTGGNEQFF
TGCGCCAGCAGCTTGGTTCCGACAGGGGGCAATGAGCAGTTCTTC
>TRBJ1-5|-|-|TRBV27
CASTPGGSNQPQHF
TGTGCCAGCACCCCGGGGGGATCAAATCAGCCCCAGCATTTT
>TRBJ2-4|TRBD1|-|TRBV7-6
CASSSAGTGSIQYF
TGTGCCAGCAGCTCGGCCGGGACAGGGAGCATTCAGTACTTC
>TRBJ2-3|TRBD1|-|TRBV19
CASSPGGGFPDTQYF
TGTGCCAGTAGTCCAGGGGGCGGGTTTCCAGATACGCAGTATTTT
>TRBJ2-3|-|-|TRBV7-9
CASSLGAGADTQYF
TGTGCCAGCAGCTTAGGCGCAGGGGCAGATACGCAGTATTTT
>TRBJ1-1|-|once|TRBV11-3
CASSRPGPAWFGTEAFF
TGTGCCAGCAGCCGTCCCGGCCCTGCTTGGTTCGGGACTGAAGCTTTCTTT
>TRBJ2-1|TRBD2|-|TRBV7-2
CASSFRAGVVDEQFF
TGTGCCAGCAGCTTCCGAGCGGGAGTAGTCGATGAGCAGTTCTTC
>TRBJ2-2|-|once|TRBV11-2
CASSLWAGINTGELFF
TGTGCCAGCAGCTTATGGGCAGGGATTAACACCGGGGAGCTGTTTTTT
>TRBJ2-7|-|-|TRBV11-2
CASRPPGTLSYEQYF
TGTGCCAGCAGGCCCCCCGGGACTTTATCCTACGAGCAGTACTTC
>TRBJ2-1|TRBD2|-|TRBV13
CASSFETSVEQFF
TGTGCCAGCAGCTTCGAAACTAGCGTTGAGCAGTTCTTC
>TRBJ2-1|TRBD2|-|TRBV2
CASSGLAGVGEQLF
TGTGCCAGCAGTGGACTAGCGGGAGTCGGTGAGCAGCTCTTC
>TRBJ2-7|-|-|TRBV5-1
CASSLASGYEQYF
TGCGCCAGCAGCTTGGCGTCAGGCTACGAGCAGTACTTC
>TRBJ2-1|-|-|TRBV19
CASSVQKIAEQFF
TGTGCCAGTAGTGTACAGAAGATTGCTGAGCAGTTCTTC
>TRBJ2-5|TRBD2|-|TRBV13
CASSSPAGVDETQYF
TGTGCCAGCAGCTCCCCCGCGGGAGTGGATGAGACCCAGTACTTC
>TRBJ1-4|-|once|TRBV27
CASSFTGQTTNEKLFF
TGTGCCAGCAGCTTCACCGGACAGACAACTAATGAAAAACTGTTTTTT
>TRBJ2-5|-|-|TRBV9
CASSVSRQQETQYF
TGTGCCAGCAGCGTATCAAGACAGCAAGAGACCCAGTACTTC
>TRBJ2-7|-|-|TRBV12-5
CASGFSGVEQYF
TGTGCTAGTGGTTTTTCGGGGGTTGAGCAGTACTTC
>TRBJ1-6|-|-|TRBV25-1
CASTSGTPVSPLHF
TGTGCCAGCACCTCCGGGACACCTGTATCACCCCTCCACTTT
>TRBJ2-2|TRBD1|-|TRBV6-1
CAVQQGADTGELFF
TGTGCCGTTCAACAGGGGGCGGACACCGGGGAGCTGTTTTTT
>TRBJ1-5|-|-|TRBV5-1
CASSPLPGSNQPQHF
TGCGCCAGCAGCCCGCTCCCGGGGAGCAATCAGCCCCAGCATTTT
>TRBJ2-2|TRBD1|-|TRBV15
CATSRDRRTGDTGELFF
TGTGCCACCAGCAGAGATAGGAGGACAGGGGACACCGGGGAGCTGTTTTTT
>TRBJ1-4|-|-|TRBV13
CASSLRLEVPGKLFF
TGTGCCAGCAGCTTAAGACTGGAGGTCCCCGGAAAACTGTTTTTT
>TRBJ2-1|TRBD2|-|TRBV27
CASSLAGRAYNEQFF
TGTGCCAGCAGTTTAGCAGGGAGGGCCTACAATGAGCAGTTCTTC
>TRBJ2-1|TRBD1|-|TRBV5-1
CASSLGSLGTAYNEQFF
TGCGCCAGCAGCTTGGGGAGCCTCGGGACAGCCTACAATGAGCAGTTCTTC
>TRBJ2-2|TRBD1|-|TRBV19
CASSRGQANTGELFF
TGTGCCAGTAGTCGCGGACAGGCGAACACCGGGGAGCTGTTTTTT
>TRBJ1-1|-|-|TRBV7-9
CASSSRGKIEAFF
TGTGCCAGCAGCTCCCGGGGGAAGATTGAAGCTTTCTTT
>TRBJ2-7|TRBD2|once|TRBV2
CASSGTSGRNRDEQYF
TGTGCCAGCAGTGGGACTAGCGGGAGAAATAGGGACGAGCAGTACTTC